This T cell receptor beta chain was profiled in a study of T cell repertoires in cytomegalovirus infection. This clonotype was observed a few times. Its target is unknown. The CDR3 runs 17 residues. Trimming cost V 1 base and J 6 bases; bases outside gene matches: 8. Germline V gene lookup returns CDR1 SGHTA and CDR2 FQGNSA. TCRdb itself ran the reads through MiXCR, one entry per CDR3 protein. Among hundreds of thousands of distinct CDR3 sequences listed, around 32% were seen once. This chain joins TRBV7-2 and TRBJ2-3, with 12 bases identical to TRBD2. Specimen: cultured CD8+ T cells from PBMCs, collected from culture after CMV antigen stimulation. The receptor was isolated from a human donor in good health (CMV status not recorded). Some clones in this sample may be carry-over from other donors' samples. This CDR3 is CASSLEGTSGRGDTQYF. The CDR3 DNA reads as TGTGCCAGCAGCTTAGAAGGGACTAGCGGGCGAGGGGATACGCAGTATTTT.